This record concerns one T cell receptor (beta chain) sequence. The antigen is unknown. Time point: blood 2 weeks post-SBRT. Treatment denoted: 15 Gy SBRT to primary tumor, nephrectomy 4 weeks later. Radiation-treated patients gave blood at baseline, week 2 and week 4. Clones were sequenced by immunoSEQ multiplex PCR, and TCRdb holds only the in-frame ones, with some missing. Altogether some 50,000 clones are present, 80% being singletons, with the ten largest covering less than 30%. These data come from a study of radiation and T cells in renal cell carcinoma. Overall study: Nephrectomy followed 15 Gy stereotactic body radiation by 4 weeks. Study-wide findings and caveats: Without pretreatment biopsies, baseline tumor clonotype presence was undetermined.

With 0 bases removed from V and 6 bases from J, the gap between germline ends came to 7 bases. The CDR3 spans 13 residues. In germline, CDR1 is MNHEY, CDR2 SMNVEV (reference sequence). This TCR was sampled from a woman aged 70-85 years with renal cell carcinoma. The input for sequencing was blood, taken from a patient whose treatment included radiotherapy and nephrectomy. The rearrangement joins TRBV27 to TRBJ2-3, with D unresolved. CDR3 sequence (DNA): TGTGCCAGCAGTTTATCCCTGGCGGATACGCAGTATTTT. It specifies CASSLSLADTQYF.